The 2 T cell receptor beta chains below come from one sample, sequenced in a study of T cell changes during pregnancy in multiple sclerosis. Generated by immunoSEQ multiplex PCR, the TCRdb table keeps only in-frame clones and is missing some. The sample has about 46,000 clones, about 94% seen once. Source: CD8+ T cells from peripheral blood mononuclear cells, taken after pregnancy. Receptors originate from a female donor with multiple sclerosis, enrolled in a pregnancy study.

J is TRBJ1-5 and V is TRBV13; D is perhaps TRBD1 (5 bases). V was clipped by 0 bases and J by 5 bases, with 5 bases between them. Germline assignment: CDR1 PRHDT and CDR2 FYEKMQ (reference sequence). The CDR3 is 13 residues long. CDR3 sequence reads: CASSLGTDQPQHF. CDR3 DNA: TGTGCCAGCAGCTTAGGGACAGATCAGCCCCAGCATTTT. The full variable domain, rest sourced from reference TRBV13 and TRBJ1-5, is AAGVIQSPRHLIKEKRETATLKCYPIPRHDTVYWYQQGPGQDPQFLISFYEKMQSDKGSIPDRFSAQQFSDYHSELNMSSLELGDSALYFCASSLGTDQPQHFGDGTRLSIL.

CDR3 loop: CASSPGQGNSYNEQFF. The CDR3 DNA is TGTGCCAGCAGTCCGGGACAGGGGAACTCCTACAATGAGCAGTTCTTC. This chain links TRBV27 with TRBJ2-1, with TRBD1 matching 10 bases. J gave up 0 bases and V 5 bases, and 4 bases lay outside the gene matches. Germline-derived CDR1 and CDR2 are MNHEY and SMNVEV (reference sequence). This CDR3 has 16 amino acids.